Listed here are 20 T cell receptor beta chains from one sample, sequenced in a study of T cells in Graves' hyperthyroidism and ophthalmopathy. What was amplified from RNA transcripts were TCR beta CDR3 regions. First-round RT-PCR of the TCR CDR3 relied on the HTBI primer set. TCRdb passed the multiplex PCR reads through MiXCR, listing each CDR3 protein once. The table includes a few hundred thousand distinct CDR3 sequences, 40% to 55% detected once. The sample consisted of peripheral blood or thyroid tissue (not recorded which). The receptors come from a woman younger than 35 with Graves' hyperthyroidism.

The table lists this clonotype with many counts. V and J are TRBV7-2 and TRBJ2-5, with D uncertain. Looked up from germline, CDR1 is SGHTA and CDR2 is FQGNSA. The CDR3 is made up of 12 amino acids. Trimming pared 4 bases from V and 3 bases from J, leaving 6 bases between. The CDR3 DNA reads TGTGCCAGCAGCTCCCCTAAAGAGACCCAGTACTTC. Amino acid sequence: CASSSPKETQYF.

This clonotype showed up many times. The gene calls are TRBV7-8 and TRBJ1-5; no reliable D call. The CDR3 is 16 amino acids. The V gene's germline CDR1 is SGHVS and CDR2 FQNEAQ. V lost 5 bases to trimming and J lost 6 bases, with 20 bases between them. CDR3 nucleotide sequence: TGTGCCAGCAGCCCCCGGGCCCCTAAATTCGGTCAGCCCCAGCATTTT. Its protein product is CASSPRAPKFGQPQHF. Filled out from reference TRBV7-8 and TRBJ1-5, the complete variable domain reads GAGVSQSPRYKVAKRGQDVALRCDPISGHVSLFWYQQALGQGPEFLTYFQNEAQLDKSGLPSDRFFAERPEGSVSTLKIQRTQQEDSAVYLCASSPRAPKFGQPQHFGDGTRLSIL.

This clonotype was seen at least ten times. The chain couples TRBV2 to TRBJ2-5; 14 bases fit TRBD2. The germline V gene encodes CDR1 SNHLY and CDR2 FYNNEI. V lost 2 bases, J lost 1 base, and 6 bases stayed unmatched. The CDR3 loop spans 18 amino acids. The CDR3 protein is CASSERLAGGGVQETQYF. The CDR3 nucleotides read TGTGCCAGCAGTGAAAGACTAGCGGGAGGGGGGGTCCAAGAGACCCAGTACTTC.

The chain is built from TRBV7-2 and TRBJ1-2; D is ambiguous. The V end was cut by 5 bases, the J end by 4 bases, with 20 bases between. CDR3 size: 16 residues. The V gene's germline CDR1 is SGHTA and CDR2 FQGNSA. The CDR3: CASSPDTGEVGYGYTF. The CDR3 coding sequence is TGTGCCAGCAGCCCTGACACCGGGGAAGTCGGCTATGGCTACACCTTC. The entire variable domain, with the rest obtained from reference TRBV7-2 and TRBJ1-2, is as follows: GAGVSQSPSNKVTEKGKDVELRCDPISGHTALYWYRQSLGQGLEFLIYFQGNSAPDKSGLPSDRFSAERTGGSVSTLTIQRTQQEDSAVYLCASSPDTGEVGYGYTFGSGTRLTVV.

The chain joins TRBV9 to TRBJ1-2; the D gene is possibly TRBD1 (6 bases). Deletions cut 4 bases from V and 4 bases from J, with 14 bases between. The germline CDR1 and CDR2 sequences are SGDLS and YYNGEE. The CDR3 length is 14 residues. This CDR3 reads CASSLQGPTYGYTF. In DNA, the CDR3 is TGTGCCAGCAGCTTACAGGGCCCCACCTATGGCTACACCTTC.

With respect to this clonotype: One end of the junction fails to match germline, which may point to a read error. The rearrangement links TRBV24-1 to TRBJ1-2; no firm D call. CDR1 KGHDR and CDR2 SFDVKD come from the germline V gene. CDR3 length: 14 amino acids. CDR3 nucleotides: TGTGCCAGCAGTGATCCCGGGGTGGGCTATGGCTACACCTTC. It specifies CASSDPGVGYGYTF.

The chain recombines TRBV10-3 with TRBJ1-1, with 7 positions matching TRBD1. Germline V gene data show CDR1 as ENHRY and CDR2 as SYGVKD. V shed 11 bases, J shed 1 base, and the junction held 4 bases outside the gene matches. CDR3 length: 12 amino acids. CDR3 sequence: CAGRGSNTEAFF. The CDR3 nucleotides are TGTGCCGGCAGGGGGTCGAACACTGAAGCTTTCTTT.

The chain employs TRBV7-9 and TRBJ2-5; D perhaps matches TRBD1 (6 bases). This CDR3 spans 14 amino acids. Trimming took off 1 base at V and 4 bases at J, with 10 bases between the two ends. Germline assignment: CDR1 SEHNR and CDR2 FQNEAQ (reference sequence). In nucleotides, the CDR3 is TGTGCCAGCAGCTTAGATGCAGGGGTAGAGACCCAGTACTTC. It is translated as CASSLDAGVETQYF.

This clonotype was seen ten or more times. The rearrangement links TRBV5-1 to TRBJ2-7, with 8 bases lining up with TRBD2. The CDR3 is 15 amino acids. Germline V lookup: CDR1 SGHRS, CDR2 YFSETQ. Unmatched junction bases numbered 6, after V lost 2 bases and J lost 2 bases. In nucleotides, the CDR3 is TGCGCCAGCAGCTTCTCAAGCGGGAGCCCCTACGAGCAGTACTTC. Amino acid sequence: CASSFSSGSPYEQYF.

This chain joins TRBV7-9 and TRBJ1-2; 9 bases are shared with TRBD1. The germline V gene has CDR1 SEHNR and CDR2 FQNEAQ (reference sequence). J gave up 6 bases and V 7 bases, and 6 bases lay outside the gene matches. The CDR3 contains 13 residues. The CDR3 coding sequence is TGTGCCAGCACCACGGGACAGGGCGATGGCTACACCTTC. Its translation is CASTTGQGDGYTF. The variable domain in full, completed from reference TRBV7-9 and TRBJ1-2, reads DTGVSQNPRHKITKRGQNVTFRCDPISEHNRLYWYRQTLGQGPEFLTYFQNEAQLEKSRLLSDRFSAERPKGSFSTLEIQRTEQGDSAMYLCASTTGQGDGYTFGSGTRLTVV.

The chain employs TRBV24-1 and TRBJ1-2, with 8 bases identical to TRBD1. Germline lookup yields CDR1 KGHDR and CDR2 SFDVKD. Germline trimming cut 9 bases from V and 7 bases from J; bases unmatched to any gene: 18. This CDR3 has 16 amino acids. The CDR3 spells CATGRTSGTGSLGYTF. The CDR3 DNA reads TGTGCCACCGGTCGGACTAGCGGGACAGGAAGTCTTGGCTACACCTTC.

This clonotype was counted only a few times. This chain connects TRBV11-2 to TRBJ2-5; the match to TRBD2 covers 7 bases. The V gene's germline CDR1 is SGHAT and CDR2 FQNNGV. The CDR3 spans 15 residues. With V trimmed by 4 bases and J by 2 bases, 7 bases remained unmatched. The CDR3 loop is CASSSRLAVQETQYF. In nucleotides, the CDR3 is TGTGCCAGCAGCTCGCGACTAGCTGTACAAGAGACCCAGTACTTC.

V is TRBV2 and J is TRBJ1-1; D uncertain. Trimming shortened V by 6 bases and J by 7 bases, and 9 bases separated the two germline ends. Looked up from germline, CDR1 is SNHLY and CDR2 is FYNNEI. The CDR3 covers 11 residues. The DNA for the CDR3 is TGTGCCAGCAGGAGAGACGGTGAAGCTTTCTTT. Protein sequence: CASRRDGEAFF.

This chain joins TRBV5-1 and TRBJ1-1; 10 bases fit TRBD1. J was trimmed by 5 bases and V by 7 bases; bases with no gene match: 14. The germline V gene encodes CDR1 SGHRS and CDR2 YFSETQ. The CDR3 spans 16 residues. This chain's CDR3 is CASGPTGTGVWTEAFF. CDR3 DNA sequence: TGCGCCAGCGGCCCGACCGGGACAGGGGTGTGGACTGAAGCTTTCTTT.

CDR3 protein: CASSSDGPAEAFF. CDR3 in DNA: TGTGCCAGCAGTTCGGATGGACCGGCTGAAGCTTTCTTT. The gene calls are TRBV6-5 and TRBJ1-1; D is uncertain. The length of the CDR3 is 13 residues. With 4 bases removed from V and 6 bases from J, the gap between germline ends came to 12 bases. CDR1 is MNHEY, CDR2 SVGAGI, per germline.

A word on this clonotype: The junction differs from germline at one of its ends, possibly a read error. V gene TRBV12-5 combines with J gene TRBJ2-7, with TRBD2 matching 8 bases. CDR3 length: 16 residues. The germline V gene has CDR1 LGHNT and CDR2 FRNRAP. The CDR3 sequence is CASALGGLVFPYEQCF. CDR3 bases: TGTGCTAGTGCCTTGGGGGGACTAGTCTTTCCCTACGAGCAGTGCTTC.

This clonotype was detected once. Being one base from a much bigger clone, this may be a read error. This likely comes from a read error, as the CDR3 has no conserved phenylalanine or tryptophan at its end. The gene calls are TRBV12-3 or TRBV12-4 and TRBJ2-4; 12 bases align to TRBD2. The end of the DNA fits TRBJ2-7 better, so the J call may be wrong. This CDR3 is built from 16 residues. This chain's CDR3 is CASSPKPGLAGHEQYL. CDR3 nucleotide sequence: TGTGCCAGCAGTCCAAAACCGGGACTAGCGGGCCACGAGCAGTACCTC.

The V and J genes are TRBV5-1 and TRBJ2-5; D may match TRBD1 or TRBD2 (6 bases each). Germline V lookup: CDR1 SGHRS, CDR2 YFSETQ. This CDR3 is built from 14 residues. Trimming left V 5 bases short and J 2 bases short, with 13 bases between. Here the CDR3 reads CASSRGAVQETQYF. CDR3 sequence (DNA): TGCGCCAGCAGTAGGGGGGCAGTGCAAGAGACCCAGTACTTC.

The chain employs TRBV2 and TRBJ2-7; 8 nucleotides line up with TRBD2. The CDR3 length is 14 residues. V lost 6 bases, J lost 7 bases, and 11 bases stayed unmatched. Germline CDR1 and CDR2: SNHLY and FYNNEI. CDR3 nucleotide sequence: TGTGCCAGCAGCGCTGGACTAGCTTACAATGAGCAGTACTTC. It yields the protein CASSAGLAYNEQYF.

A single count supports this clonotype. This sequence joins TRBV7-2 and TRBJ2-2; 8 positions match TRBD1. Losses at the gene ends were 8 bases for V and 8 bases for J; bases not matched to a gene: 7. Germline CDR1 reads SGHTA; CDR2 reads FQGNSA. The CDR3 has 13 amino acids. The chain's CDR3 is CASRTGYSGELFF. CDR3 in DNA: TGTGCCAGCCGGACAGGGTACTCTGGGGAGCTGTTTTTT.